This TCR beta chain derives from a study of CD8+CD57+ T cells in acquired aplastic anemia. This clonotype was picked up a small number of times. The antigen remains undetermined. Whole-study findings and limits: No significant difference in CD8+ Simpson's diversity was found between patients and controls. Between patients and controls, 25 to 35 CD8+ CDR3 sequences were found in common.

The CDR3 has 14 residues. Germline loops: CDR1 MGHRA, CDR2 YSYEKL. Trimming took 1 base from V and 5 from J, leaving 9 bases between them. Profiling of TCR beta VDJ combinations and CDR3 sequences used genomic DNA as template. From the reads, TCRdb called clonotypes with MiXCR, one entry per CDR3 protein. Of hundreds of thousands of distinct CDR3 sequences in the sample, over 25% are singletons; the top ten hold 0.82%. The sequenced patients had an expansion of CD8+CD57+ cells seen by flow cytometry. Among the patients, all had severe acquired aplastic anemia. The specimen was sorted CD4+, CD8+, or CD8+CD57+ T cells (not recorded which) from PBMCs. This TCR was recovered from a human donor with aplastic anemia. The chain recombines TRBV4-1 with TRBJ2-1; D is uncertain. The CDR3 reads CASSQGLLNNEQFF. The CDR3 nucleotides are TGCGCCAGCAGCCAAGGACTCCTTAACAATGAGCAGTTCTTC.